These T cell receptor beta chains were read from a single sample in a study of control samples from healthy donors and cancer patients. Assay used: immunoSEQ multiplex PCR; TCRdb lists only in-frame clones, some missing. The data contain 100,000 to 150,000 clones, roughly 90% of them singletons. Sample: blood. All receptors come from a man in his late teens or twenties in good health. The CDR3 runs from the conserved cysteine through the conserved F or W. A D gene is named only where the DNA matches it firmly. Expanded clones get a size class; other rows say once, few or many, or leave the size out.

j_call | v_call | clone_size | d_call | cdr3_length | cdr3_aa | cdr3_nt
TRBJ2-5 | TRBV6-5 | NA | TRBD2 | 12 | CAAGGGQETQYF | TGTGCCGCGGGCGGGGGGCAAGAGACCCAGTACTTC
TRBJ2-7 | TRBV2 | NA | TRBD1 | 14 | CASSQTGGFDEQYF | TGTGCCAGCAGTCAGACAGGGGGATTTGACGAGCAGTACTTC
TRBJ2-1 | TRBV6-6 | NA | NA | 11 | CASSYSDEQFF | TGTGCCAGCAGTTACTCGGATGAGCAGTTCTTC
TRBJ2-2 | TRBV21-1 | NA | NA | 14 | CASSRSDGAGELFF | TGTGCCAGCAGCAGATCGGACGGGGCCGGGGAGCTGTTTTTT
TRBJ2-1 | TRBV21-1 | once | NA | 15 | CASSRGTGVINEQFF | TGTGCCAGCAGCCGCGGGACAGGGGTTATCAATGAGCAGTTCTTC
TRBJ1-2 | TRBV6-2/TRBV6-3 | NA | NA | 13 | CASSATESYGYTF | TGTGCCAGCAGCGCAACAGAATCGTATGGCTACACCTTC
TRBJ2-1 | TRBV11-2 | once | TRBD2 | 16 | CASSLDGTRGYNEQFF | TGTGCCAGCAGCTTAGATGGGACTAGGGGCTACAATGAGCAGTTCTTC
TRBJ1-5 | TRBV10-3 | NA | TRBD1 | 15 | CAISEAKGADQPQHF | TGTGCCATCAGTGAGGCGAAGGGGGCGGATCAGCCCCAGCATTTT
TRBJ1-3 | TRBV6-1 | NA | NA | 16 | CASSEAGGEGGNTIYF | TGTGCCAGCAGTGAAGCTGGGGGGGAAGGAGGAAACACCATATATTTT
TRBJ2-3 | TRBV5-1 | NA | NA | 14 | CASSLLEGPDTQYF | TGCGCCAGCAGCTTGCTGGAGGGGCCAGATACGCAGTATTTT
TRBJ2-1 | TRBV6-4 | NA | NA | 15 | CASSPGLSPSNEQFF | TGTGCCAGCAGTCCTGGGCTAAGTCCCTCCAATGAGCAGTTCTTC
TRBJ2-1 | TRBV7-3 | NA | TRBD1 | 15 | CASSPTGGTYNEQFF | TGTGCCAGCAGCCCCACAGGGGGTACGTACAATGAGCAGTTCTTC
TRBJ1-3 | TRBV29-1 | NA | NA | 15 | CSVVPGPLSGNTIYF | TGCAGCGTTGTACCAGGGCCCCTCTCTGGAAACACCATATATTTT
TRBJ1-3 | TRBV28 | NA | NA | 11 | CASSVGNTIYF | TGTGCCAGCAGTGTCGGAAACACCATATATTTT
TRBJ2-1 | TRBV6-6 | NA | TRBD1 | 13 | CASTQGALNEQFF | TGTGCCAGCACCCAGGGGGCTCTAAATGAGCAGTTCTTC
TRBJ2-2 | TRBV6-2/TRBV6-3 | medium-sized | NA | 14 | CASSYDGNTGELFF | TGTGCCAGCAGTTACGACGGGAACACCGGGGAGCTGTTTTTT
TRBJ2-5 | TRBV6-2/TRBV6-3 | NA | TRBD1 | 14 | CASSSKQGWRTQYF | TGTGCCAGCAGTTCCAAACAGGGGTGGAGGACCCAGTACTTC
TRBJ2-3 | TRBV7-8 | NA | NA | 12 | CASSPRTDTQYF | TGTGCCAGCAGCCCCCGCACAGATACGCAGTATTTT
TRBJ1-4 | TRBV2 | NA | NA | 15 | CASSDSGATNEKLFF | TGTGCCAGCAGCGACTCAGGGGCAACTAATGAAAAACTGTTTTTT
TRBJ2-1 | TRBV6-1 | NA | NA | 17 | CASSDTLSGTSYNEQFF | TGTGCCAGCAGTGATACTCTCTCGGGGACCTCCTACAATGAGCAGTTCTTC
TRBJ1-1 | TRBV19 | NA | TRBD1 | 16 | CASSSVGTELNTEAFF | TGTGCCAGTAGTTCGGTCGGGACAGAACTGAACACTGAAGCTTTCTTT
TRBJ1-4 | TRBV25-1 | NA | NA | 13 | CASSPPFNEKLFF | TGTGCCAGCAGCCCACCGTTTAATGAAAAACTGTTTTTT
TRBJ2-5 | TRBV27 | NA | TRBD2 | 17 | CASSTLAGGPQRETQYF | TGTGCCAGCAGTACATTAGCGGGAGGGCCGCAGCGAGAGACCCAGTACTTC
TRBJ2-3 | TRBV5-1 | NA | TRBD2 | 17 | CASSLGVAGVDTDTQYF | TGCGCCAGCAGCTTAGGGGTAGCGGGAGTTGATACAGATACGCAGTATTTT
TRBJ2-5 | TRBV24-1 | NA | TRBD1 | 17 | CATSDPGQGAFQETQYF | TGTGCCACCAGTGATCCGGGACAGGGTGCGTTTCAAGAGACCCAGTACTTC
TRBJ1-4 | TRBV29-1 | once | NA | 15 | CSVEDLQGRNEKLFF | TGCAGCGTTGAAGATCTTCAGGGCCGAAATGAAAAACTGTTTTTT
TRBJ1-1 | TRBV25-1 | NA | TRBD1 | 14 | CASSERTGNTEAFF | TGTGCCAGCAGTGAGAGGACAGGAAACACTGAAGCTTTCTTT
TRBJ1-3 | TRBV19 | NA | TRBD1 | 15 | CASRPGTGTGNTIYF | TGTGCCAGTAGACCAGGGACAGGGACTGGAAACACCATATATTTT
TRBJ1-1 | TRBV12-3/TRBV12-4 | NA | NA | 12 | CASSPGGTEAFF | TGTGCCAGCAGCCCCGGGGGGACTGAAGCTTTCTTT
TRBJ2-3 | TRBV19 | NA | NA | 14 | CASSQQGSTDTQYF | TGTGCCAGTAGTCAACAGGGTTCGACAGATACGCAGTATTTT
TRBJ2-3 | TRBV7-3 | NA | TRBD2 | 17 | CASSSGTSGGATDTQYF | TGTGCCAGCAGCTCCGGGACTAGCGGGGGGGCGACAGATACGCAGTATTTT
TRBJ1-6 | TRBV2 | NA | NA | 12 | CASSDDSLALHF | TGTGCCAGCAGTGACGACAGTTTAGCCCTCCACTTT